The source of this TCR beta chain is a study of T cell responses to AZD1222 COVID-19 vaccine. Overall study results and limits: Seropositivity was recorded at baseline in only a handful of AZD1222 recipients. Donor demographics were predominantly white British with a female majority; clonal diversity may be underestimated. It was only after the peak T cell response that any repertoires were sampled. Reportedly, nearly half the spike-specific TCRs target unmutated variant regions.

About this clone: Antigen: not known.

The data were produced by immunoSEQ multiplex PCR, yet TCRdb's version contains in-frame clones alone and is incomplete. Among fewer than 70,000 clones listed, 75% to 90% were seen once. Germline values: CDR1 LGHDT, CDR2 YNNKEL (reference sequence). This CDR3 is built from 15 residues. V was shortened by 1 base and J by 4 bases, with 11 bases between the two germline ends. Sequenced here: peripheral blood, sampled 28 days after the second AZD1222 dose. This clonotype was obtained from an adult who received the AZD1222 COVID-19 vaccine. This sequence joins TRBV3-1 (or the pseudogene TRBV3-2) and TRBJ1-5; D remains unclear. Here the CDR3 DNA reads TGTGCCAGCAGCCAAGGGGGTGACGGAAATCAGCCCCAGCATTTT. Translation: CASSQGGDGNQPQHF.